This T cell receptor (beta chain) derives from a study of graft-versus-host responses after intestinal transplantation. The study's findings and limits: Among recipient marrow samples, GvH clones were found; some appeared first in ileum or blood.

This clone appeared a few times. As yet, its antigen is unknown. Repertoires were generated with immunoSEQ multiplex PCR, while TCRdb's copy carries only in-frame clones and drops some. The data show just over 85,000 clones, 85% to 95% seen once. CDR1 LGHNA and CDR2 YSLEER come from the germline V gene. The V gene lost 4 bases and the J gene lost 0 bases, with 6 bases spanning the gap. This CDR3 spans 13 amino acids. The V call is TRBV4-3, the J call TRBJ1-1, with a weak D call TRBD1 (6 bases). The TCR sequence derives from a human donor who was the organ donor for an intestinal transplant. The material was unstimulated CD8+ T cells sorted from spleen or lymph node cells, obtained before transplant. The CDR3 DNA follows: TGCGCCAGCAGCCGGGGGCTGAACACTGAAGCTTTCTTT. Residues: CASSRGLNTEAFF.